This T cell receptor (beta chain) is drawn from a study of patients and donors after allogeneic stem cell transplantation. This clonotype was detected many times. Germline CDR1 is MGHDK and CDR2 is SYGVNS. Trimming took 6 bases from V and 10 from J, leaving 15 bases between them. The CDR3 covers 12 residues. In TCRdb, the RT-PCR reads were re-called with MiXCR into one record per CDR3 protein. Found here are more than 150,000 distinct CDR3 sequences, less than 45% of them singletons; the top ten hold less than 40%. The TCR was taken from a human donor who was either an allogeneic HSCT recipient or a stem cell or donor lymphocyte infusion donor (not recorded which). It is not recorded whose cells these are; they may come from a transplant donor. The material sequenced was blood, either unsorted or a sorted T cell fraction (not recorded which). V gene TRBV25-1 combines with J gene TRBJ1-1; perhaps TRBD1 as D (5 bases). Here the CDR3 DNA reads TGTGCCAGCAGCCCATCAGGGCCCGGAGCTTTCTTT. It is translated as CASSPSGPGAFF.